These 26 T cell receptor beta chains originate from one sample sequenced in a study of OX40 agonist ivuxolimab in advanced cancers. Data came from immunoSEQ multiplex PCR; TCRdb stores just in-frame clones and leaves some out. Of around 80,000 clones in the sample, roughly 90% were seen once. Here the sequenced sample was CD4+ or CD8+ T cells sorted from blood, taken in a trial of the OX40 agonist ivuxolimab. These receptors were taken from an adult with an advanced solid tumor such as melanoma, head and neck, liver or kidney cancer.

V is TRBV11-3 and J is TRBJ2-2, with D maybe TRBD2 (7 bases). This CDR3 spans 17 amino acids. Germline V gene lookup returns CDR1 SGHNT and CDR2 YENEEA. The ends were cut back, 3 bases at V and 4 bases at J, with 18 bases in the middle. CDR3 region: CASSFGGAPRGTGELFF. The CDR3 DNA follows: TGTGCCAGCAGCTTTGGGGGGGCCCCCCGAGGCACCGGGGAGCTGTTTTTT. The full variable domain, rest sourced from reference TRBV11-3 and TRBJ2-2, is EAGVVQSPRYKIIEKKQPVAFWCNPISGHNTLYWYLQNLGQGPELLIRYENEEAVDDSQLPKDRFSAERLKGVDSTLKIQPAELGDSAVYLCASSFGGAPRGTGELFFGEGSRLTVL.

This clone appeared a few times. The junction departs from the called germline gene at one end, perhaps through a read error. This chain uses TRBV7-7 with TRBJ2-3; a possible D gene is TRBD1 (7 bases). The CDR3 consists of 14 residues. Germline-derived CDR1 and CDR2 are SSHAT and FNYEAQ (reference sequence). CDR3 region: CASSLEQGGGTQYF. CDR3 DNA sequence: TGTGCTAGCAGCTTAGAGCAGGGGGGTGGTACGCAGTATTTT.

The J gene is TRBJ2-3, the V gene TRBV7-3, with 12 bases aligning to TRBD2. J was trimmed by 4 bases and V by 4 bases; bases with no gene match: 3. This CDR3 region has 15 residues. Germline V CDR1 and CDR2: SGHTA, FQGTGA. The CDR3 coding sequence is TGTGCCAGCAGCTCTAGCGGGGGGGCGTCAGATACGCAGTATTTT. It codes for CASSSSGGASDTQYF.

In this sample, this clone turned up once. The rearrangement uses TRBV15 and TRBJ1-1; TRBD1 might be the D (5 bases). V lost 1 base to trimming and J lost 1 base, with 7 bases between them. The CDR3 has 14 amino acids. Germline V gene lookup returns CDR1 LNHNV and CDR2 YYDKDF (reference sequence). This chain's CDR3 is CATSRAQANTEAFF. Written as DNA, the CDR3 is TGTGCCACCAGCAGAGCACAGGCGAACACTGAAGCTTTCTTT.

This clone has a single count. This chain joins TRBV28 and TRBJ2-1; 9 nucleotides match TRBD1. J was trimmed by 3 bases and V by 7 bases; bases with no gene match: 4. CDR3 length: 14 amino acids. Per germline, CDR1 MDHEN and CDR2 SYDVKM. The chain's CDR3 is CASTVGQGYNEQFF. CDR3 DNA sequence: TGTGCCAGCACCGTGGGACAGGGCTACAATGAGCAGTTCTTC.

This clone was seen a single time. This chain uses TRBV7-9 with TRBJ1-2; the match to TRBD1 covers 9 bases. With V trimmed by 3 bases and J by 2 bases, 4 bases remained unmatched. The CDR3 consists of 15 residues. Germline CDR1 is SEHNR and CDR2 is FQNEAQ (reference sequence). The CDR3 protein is CASSFTGGTNYGYTF. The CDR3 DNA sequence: TGTGCCAGCAGCTTTACAGGGGGCACAAACTATGGCTACACCTTC.

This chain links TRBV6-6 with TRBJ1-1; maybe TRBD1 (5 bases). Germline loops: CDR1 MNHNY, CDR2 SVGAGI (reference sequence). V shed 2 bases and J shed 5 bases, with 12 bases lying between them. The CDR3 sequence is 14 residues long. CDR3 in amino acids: CASSYTGAETEAFF. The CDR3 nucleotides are TGTGCCAGCAGTTACACTGGGGCAGAGACTGAAGCTTTCTTT.

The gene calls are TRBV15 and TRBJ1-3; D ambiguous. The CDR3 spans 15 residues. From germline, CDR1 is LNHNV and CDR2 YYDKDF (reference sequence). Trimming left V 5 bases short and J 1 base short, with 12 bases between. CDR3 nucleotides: TGTGCCACCAGCTCGAGCAGACAATCTGGAAACACCATATATTTT. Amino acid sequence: CATSSSRQSGNTIYF.

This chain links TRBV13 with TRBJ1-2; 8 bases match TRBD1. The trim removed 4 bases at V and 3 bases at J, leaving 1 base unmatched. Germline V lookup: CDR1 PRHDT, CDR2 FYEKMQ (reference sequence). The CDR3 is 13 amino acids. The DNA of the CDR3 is TGTGCCAGCAGCTCGGACAGGGACTATGGCTACACCTTC. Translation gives CASSSDRDYGYTF.

Written as DNA, the CDR3 is TGTGCCAGCAGTTCCCTAGGGGGGGCAGATACGCAGTATTTT. Its translation: CASSSLGGADTQYF. The chain employs TRBV27 and TRBJ2-3; TRBD2 is a possible D gene (7 bases). The germline V gene has CDR1 MNHEY and CDR2 SMNVEV (reference sequence). V was cut by 4 bases and J by 4 bases, with 12 bases left in between. This CDR3 comprises 14 residues.

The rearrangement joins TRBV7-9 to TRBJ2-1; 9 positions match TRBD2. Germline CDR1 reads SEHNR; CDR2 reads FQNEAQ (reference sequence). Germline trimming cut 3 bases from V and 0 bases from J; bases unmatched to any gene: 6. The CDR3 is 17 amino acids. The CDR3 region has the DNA TGTGCCAGCAGCTTTCTGGCGGGGGGGCTCTCCTACAATGAGCAGTTCTTC. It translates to CASSFLAGGLSYNEQFF. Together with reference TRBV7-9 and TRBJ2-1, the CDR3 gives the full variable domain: DTGVSQNPRHKITKRGQNVTFRCDPISEHNRLYWYRQTLGQGPEFLTYFQNEAQLEKSRLLSDRFSAERPKGSFSTLEIQRTEQGDSAMYLCASSFLAGGLSYNEQFFGPGTRLTVL.

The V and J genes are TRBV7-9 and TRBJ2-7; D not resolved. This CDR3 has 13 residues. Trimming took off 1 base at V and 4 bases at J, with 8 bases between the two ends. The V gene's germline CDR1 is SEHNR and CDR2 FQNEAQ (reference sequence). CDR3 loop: CASSLGAEYEQYF. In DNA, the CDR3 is TGTGCCAGCAGCTTAGGCGCGGAATACGAGCAGTACTTC. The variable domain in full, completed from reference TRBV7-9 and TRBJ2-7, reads DTGVSQNPRHKITKRGQNVTFRCDPISEHNRLYWYRQTLGQGPEFLTYFQNEAQLEKSRLLSDRFSAERPKGSFSTLEIQRTEQGDSAMYLCASSLGAEYEQYFGPGTRLTVT.

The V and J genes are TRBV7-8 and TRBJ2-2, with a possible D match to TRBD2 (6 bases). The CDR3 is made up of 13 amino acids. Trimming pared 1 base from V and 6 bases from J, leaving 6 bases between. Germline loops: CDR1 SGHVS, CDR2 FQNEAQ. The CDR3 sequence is CASSLGEAGELFF. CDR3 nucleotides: TGTGCCAGCAGCTTAGGGGAGGCCGGGGAGCTGTTTTTT.

This chain's CDR3 is CASSRTGGPFFYEQYF. CDR3 sequence (DNA): TGTGCCAGCAGCCGGACAGGGGGACCCTTCTTCTACGAGCAGTACTTC. The rearrangement links TRBV7-9 to TRBJ2-7; 10 bases line up with TRBD1. V lost 5 bases to trimming and J lost 3 bases; unmatched junction nucleotides: 10. The CDR3 sequence is 16 residues long. Germline values: CDR1 SEHNR, CDR2 FQNEAQ (reference sequence).

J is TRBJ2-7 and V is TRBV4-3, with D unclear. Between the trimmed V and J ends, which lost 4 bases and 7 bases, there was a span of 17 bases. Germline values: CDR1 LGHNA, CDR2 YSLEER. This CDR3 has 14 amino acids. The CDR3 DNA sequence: TGCGCCAGCAGCCCAAAGACTGAGGTTAGGGAGCAGTACTTC. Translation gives CASSPKTEVREQYF.

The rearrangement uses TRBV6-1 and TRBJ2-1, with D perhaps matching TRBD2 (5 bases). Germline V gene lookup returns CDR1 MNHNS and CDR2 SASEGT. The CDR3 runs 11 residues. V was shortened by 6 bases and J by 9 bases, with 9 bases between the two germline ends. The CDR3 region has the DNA TGTGCCAGCAGGGAGGCTGGTGAGCAGTTCTTC. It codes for CASREAGEQFF.

CDR3 in DNA: TGTGCCTGCCTCTCCGGGACACTAAATTCACCCCTCCACTTT. Protein sequence: CACLSGTLNSPLHF. This chain connects TRBV30 to TRBJ1-6; tentatively, D is TRBD1 (6 bases). Germline V gives CDR1 GTSNPN, CDR2 SVGIG (reference sequence). V was shortened by 6 bases and J by 7 bases, with 16 bases between the two germline ends. There are 14 residues in the CDR3.

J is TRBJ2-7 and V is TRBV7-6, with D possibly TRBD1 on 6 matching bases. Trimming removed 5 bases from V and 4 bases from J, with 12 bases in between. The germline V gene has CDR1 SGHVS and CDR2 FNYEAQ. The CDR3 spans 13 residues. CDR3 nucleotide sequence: TGTGCCAGCAGCGCAGGGGCCGGATACGAGCAGTACTTC. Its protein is CASSAGAGYEQYF.

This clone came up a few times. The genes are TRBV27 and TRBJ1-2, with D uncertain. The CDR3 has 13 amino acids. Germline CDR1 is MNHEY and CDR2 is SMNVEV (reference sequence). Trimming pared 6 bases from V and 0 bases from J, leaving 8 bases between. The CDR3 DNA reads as TGTGCCAGCAGGGGCAACCCTAACTATGGCTACACCTTC. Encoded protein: CASRGNPNYGYTF.

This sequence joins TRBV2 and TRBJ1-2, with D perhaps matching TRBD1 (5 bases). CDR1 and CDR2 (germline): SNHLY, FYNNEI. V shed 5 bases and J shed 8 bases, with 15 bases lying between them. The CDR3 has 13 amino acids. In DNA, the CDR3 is TGTGCCAGCAGTTTAGGGACCCCCTTCGGCTACACCTTC. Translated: CASSLGTPFGYTF.

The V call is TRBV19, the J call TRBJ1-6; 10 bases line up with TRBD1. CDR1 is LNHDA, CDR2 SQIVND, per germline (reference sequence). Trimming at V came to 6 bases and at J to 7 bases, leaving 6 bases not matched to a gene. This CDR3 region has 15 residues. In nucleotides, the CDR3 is TGTGCCAGTAGACTGCCGGGACAGGGGAATTCACCCCTCCACTTT. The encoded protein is CASRLPGQGNSPLHF.

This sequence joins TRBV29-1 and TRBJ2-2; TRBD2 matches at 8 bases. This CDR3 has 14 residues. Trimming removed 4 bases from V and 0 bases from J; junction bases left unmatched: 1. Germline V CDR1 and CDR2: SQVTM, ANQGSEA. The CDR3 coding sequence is TGCAGCGTTGCGGGGGGGCCGAACACCGGGGAGCTGTTTTTT. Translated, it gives CSVAGGPNTGELFF.

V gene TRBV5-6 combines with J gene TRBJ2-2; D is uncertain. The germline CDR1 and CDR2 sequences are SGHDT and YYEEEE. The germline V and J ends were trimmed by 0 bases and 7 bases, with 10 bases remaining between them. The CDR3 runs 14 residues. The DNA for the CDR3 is TGTGCCAGCAGCTTGGTCTCTGATGGCGGGGAGCTGTTTTTT. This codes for CASSLVSDGGELFF. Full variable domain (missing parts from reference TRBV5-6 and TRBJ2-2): DAGVTQSPTHLIKTRGQQVTLRCSPKSGHDTVSWYQQALGQGPQFIFQYYEEEERQRGNFPDRFSGHQFPNYSSELNVNALLLGDSALYLCASSLVSDGGELFFGEGSRLTVL.

The CDR3 loop is CASSTYRGTEAFF. For the CDR3, the DNA is TGTGCCAGCAGTACCTACAGGGGAACTGAAGCTTTCTTT. This chain connects TRBV27 to TRBJ1-1, with TRBD1 matching 7 bases. CDR1 and CDR2 from the germline V gene are MNHEY and SMNVEV (reference sequence). This CDR3 has 13 residues. V gave up 5 bases and J gave up 5 bases; unmatched junction bases: 5.

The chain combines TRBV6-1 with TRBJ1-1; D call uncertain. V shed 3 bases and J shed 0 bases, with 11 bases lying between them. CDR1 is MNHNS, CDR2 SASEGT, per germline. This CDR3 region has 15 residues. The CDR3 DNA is TGTGCCAGCAGTGATGACGGAGAGATGAACACTGAAGCTTTCTTT. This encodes CASSDDGEMNTEAFF.

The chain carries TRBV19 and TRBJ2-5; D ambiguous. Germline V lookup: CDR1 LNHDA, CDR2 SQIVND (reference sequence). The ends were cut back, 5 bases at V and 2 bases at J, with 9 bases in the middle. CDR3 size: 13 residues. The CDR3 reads CASSRAAQETQYF. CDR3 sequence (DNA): TGTGCCAGTAGTCGGGCAGCACAAGAGACCCAGTACTTC.